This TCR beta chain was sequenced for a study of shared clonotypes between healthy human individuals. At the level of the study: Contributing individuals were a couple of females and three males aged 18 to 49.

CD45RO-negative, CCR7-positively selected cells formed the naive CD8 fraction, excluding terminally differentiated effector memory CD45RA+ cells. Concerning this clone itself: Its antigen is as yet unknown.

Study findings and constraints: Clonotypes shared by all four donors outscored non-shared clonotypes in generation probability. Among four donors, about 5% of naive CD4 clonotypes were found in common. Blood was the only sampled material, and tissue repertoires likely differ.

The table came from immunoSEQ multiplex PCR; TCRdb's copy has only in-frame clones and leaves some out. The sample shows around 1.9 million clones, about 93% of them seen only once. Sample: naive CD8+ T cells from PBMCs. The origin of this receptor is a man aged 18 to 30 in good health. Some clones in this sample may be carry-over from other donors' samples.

CDR3 coding DNA: TGTGCCATCAGTGAGGGAGTAGGATTGCCGGATGGCTACACCTTC. Protein product: CAISEGVGLPDGYTF. The J gene is TRBJ1-2, the V gene TRBV10-3; D remains ambiguous. The germline CDR1 and CDR2 sequences are ENHRY and SYGVKD. The V end was cut by 2 bases, the J end by 6 bases, with 16 bases between. The CDR3 totals 15 residues.